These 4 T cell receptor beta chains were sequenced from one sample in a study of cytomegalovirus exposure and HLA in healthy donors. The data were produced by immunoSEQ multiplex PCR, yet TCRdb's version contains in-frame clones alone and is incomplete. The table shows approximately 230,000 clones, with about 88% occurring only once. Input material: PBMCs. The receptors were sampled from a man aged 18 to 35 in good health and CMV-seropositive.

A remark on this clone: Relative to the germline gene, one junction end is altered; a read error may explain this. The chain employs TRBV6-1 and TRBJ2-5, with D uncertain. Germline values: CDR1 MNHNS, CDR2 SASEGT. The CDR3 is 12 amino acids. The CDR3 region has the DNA TGTGCCAGTAGTGCGTTCGGGGAGACCCAGTACTTC. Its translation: CASSAFGETQYF.

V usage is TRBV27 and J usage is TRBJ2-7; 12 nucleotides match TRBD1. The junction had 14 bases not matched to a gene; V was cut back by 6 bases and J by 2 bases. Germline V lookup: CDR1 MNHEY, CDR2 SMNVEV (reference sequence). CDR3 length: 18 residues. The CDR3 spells CASRTRLGRDRGPYEQYF. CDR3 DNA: TGTGCCAGCAGAACCCGTTTGGGCCGGGACAGGGGGCCCTACGAGCAGTACTTC.

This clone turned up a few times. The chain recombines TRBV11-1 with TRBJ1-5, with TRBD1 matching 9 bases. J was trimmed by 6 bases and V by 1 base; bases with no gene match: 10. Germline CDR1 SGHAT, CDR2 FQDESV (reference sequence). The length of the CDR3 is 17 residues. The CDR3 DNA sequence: TGTGCCAGCAGCTTAGGTGTGGGCACAGGGGGCGGTCAGCCCCAGCATTTT. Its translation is CASSLGVGTGGGQPQHF. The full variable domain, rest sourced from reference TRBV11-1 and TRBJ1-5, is EAEVAQSPRYKITEKSQAVAFWCDPISGHATLYWYRQILGQGPELLVQFQDESVVDDSQLPKDRFSAERLKGVDSTLKIQPAELGDSAMYLCASSLGVGTGGGQPQHFGDGTRLSIL.

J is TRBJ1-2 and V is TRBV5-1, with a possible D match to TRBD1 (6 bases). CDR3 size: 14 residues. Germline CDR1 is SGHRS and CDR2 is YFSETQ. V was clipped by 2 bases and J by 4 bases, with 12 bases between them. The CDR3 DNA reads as TGCGCCAGCAGCTTTGGACAGCACTCCTATGGCTACACCTTC. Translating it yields CASSFGQHSYGYTF.